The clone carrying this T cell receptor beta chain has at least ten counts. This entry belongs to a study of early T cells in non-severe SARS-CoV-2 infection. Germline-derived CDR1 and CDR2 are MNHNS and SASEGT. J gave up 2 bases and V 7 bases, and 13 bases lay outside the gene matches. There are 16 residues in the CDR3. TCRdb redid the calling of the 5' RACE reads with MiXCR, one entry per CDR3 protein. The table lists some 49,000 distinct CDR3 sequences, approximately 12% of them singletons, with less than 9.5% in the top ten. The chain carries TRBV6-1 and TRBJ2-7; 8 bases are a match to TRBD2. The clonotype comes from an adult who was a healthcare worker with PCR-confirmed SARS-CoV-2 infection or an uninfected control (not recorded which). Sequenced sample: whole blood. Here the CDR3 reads CASNPTTSGTPYEQYF. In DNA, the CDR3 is TGTGCCAGCAACCCTACAACTAGCGGCACTCCCTACGAGCAGTACTTC.